Below, one T cell receptor (beta chain) is given with its context. Its cognate antigen is unknown. Germline is not matched at one junction end, which may reflect a read error. The germline V gene encodes CDR1 MDHEN and CDR2 SYDVKM. This CDR3 has 14 residues. The sample originates from a study of tumor-infiltrating lymphocytes in primary liver carcinoma. Study summary: Those sampled were patients whose primary liver carcinoma was treated by surgical resection.

Unsorted whole blood supplied the RNA, and germline DNA was extracted too. Before the operation took place, about 3.9 milliliters of peripheral blood were collected. Whole-study results and caveats: Bulk, unsorted sampling meant CD4+ and CD8+ repertoires went uncompared. Tumor region pairs overlapped more than did tumor-adjacent and tumor-blood pairs.

Starting material of 500 to 600 ng total RNA yielded TCR beta cDNA via a constant-region primer. Slightly modified ARM-PCR with three nested multiplex PCR rounds yielded TCR beta libraries. A C-beta reverse primer and TRBV1-TRBV30 forward primers served in each of the first two PCR rounds, at 10 cycles apiece. TCRdb processed the multiplex PCR reads anew with MiXCR; each CDR3 protein has one entry. The table includes fewer than 400,000 distinct CDR3 sequences, less than 75% detected once. Sequenced input: peripheral blood. This receptor was identified in a man aged 40-49 years with primary liver carcinoma and hepatitis B virus infection. The chain employs TRBV28 and TRBJ2-7; no clear D. CDR3 in DNA: TGCGCCAGCAGTTTGGCTCGGAGCTCCTACGAGCAGTACTTC. Protein sequence: CASSLARSSYEQYF.